This entry lists 31 T cell receptor beta chains sequenced from one sample in a study of regulatory dendritic cells for organ transplantation. Sequencing was performed with immunoSEQ multiplex PCR; in TCRdb, only in-frame clones are kept and a portion is missing. The sample yields fewer than 40,000 clones, approximately 91% seen once. The source material was naive CD4+ T cells from blood. The sample's subset: CD45RA+ naive T cells. The origin of the receptors is a human donor in good health.

The CDR3 DNA reads as TGTGCCAGCAGCGAAGGACTAGCGTACACCGGGGAGCTGTTTTTT. Translated: CASSEGLAYTGELFF. The V call is TRBV28, the J call TRBJ2-2; 9 bases are a match to TRBD2. Trimming took 6 bases from V and 3 from J; bases not matched to a gene: 5. Looked up from germline, CDR1 is MDHEN and CDR2 is SYDVKM. The length of the CDR3 is 15 residues.

The V call is TRBV19, the J call TRBJ1-2; the D gene is possibly TRBD1 (5 bases). The germline CDR1 and CDR2 sequences are LNHDA and SQIVND (reference sequence). Trimming pared 7 bases from V and 4 bases from J, leaving 13 bases between. The CDR3 is made up of 13 amino acids. The CDR3 region has the DNA TGTGCCAGTAAGGGACGGTACGGCTATGGCTACACCTTC. Translated: CASKGRYGYGYTF. Complete variable domain (other parts from reference TRBV19 and TRBJ1-2): DGGITQSPKYLFRKEGQNVTLSCEQNLNHDAMYWYRQDPGQGLRLIYYSQIVNDFQKGDIAEGYSVSREKKESFPLTVTSAQKNPTAFYLCASKGRYGYGYTFGSGTRLTVV.

This clone was detected only once. This sequence joins TRBV5-4 and TRBJ2-7; 7 bases map to TRBD1. V lost 4 bases to trimming and J lost 0 bases; unmatched junction nucleotides: 10. This CDR3 comprises 16 residues. The V gene's germline CDR1 is SGHNT and CDR2 YYREEE (reference sequence). The CDR3 protein is CASSARRQGPSYEQYF. The CDR3 DNA follows: TGTGCCAGCAGCGCGCGGCGACAGGGCCCCTCCTACGAGCAGTACTTC.

This chain links TRBV9 with TRBJ2-7, with 7 bases fitting TRBD2. The ends lost 0 bases at V and 1 base at J; junction bases unmatched: 4. Germline assignment: CDR1 SGDLS and CDR2 YYNGEE. This CDR3 is 15 amino acids long. CDR3 in amino acids: CASSVDMRGSYEQYF. The CDR3 DNA reads as TGTGCCAGCAGCGTAGATATGCGGGGGTCCTACGAGCAGTACTTC.

The chain employs TRBV7-8 and TRBJ2-7; 7 bases map to TRBD2. The CDR3 extends over 15 amino acids. Per germline, CDR1 SGHVS and CDR2 FQNEAQ. V lost 3 bases to trimming and J lost 8 bases; unmatched junction nucleotides: 13. CDR3 DNA sequence: TGTGCCAGCAGCTTGGGTGGGAGCGGGGCGGGGAAGCAGTACTTC. Translated: CASSLGGSGAGKQYF.

This chain uses TRBV7-3 with TRBJ2-7; TRBD1 aligns across 12 bases. The germline CDR1 and CDR2 sequences are SGHTA and FQGTGA. V trimming: 5 bases; J trimming: 5 bases; junction bases outside the gene matches: 4. This CDR3 is built from 14 residues. The CDR3 here is CASSPGQGADEQYF. The CDR3 DNA is TGTGCCAGCAGCCCGGGACAGGGGGCGGACGAGCAGTACTTC.

The V and J genes are TRBV11-2 and TRBJ1-1, with 9 nucleotides matching TRBD1. CDR1 and CDR2 (germline): SGHAT, FQNNGV. V shed 1 base, J shed 4 bases, and the junction held 7 bases outside the gene matches. This CDR3 spans 16 amino acids. CDR3 nucleotide sequence: TGTGCCAGCAGCTTAGCGGAGGGACAGGGCGGCACTGAAGCTTTCTTT. It is translated as CASSLAEGQGGTEAFF.

The chain has TRBV5-4 and TRBJ2-7; D might be TRBD1 (6 bases). Germline V gene lookup returns CDR1 SGHNT and CDR2 YYREEE (reference sequence). V was clipped by 0 bases and J by 4 bases, with 11 bases between them. The length of the CDR3 is 14 residues. Here the CDR3 reads CASSLGQARYEQYF. The DNA for the CDR3 is TGTGCCAGCAGCTTGGGACAGGCCCGTTACGAGCAGTACTTC.

The chain employs TRBV5-6 and TRBJ1-4; TRBD1 might be the D (5 bases). The CDR3 covers 13 residues. Trimming stripped 2 bases from V and 7 bases from J, with 9 bases between. CDR1 is SGHDT, CDR2 YYEEEE, per germline. The chain's CDR3 is CASSFWGREKLFF. In nucleotides, the CDR3 is TGTGCCAGCAGCTTTTGGGGACGTGAAAAACTGTTTTTT.

The sample holds one count of this clone. V and J are TRBV2 and TRBJ2-1; no clear D. V was pared by 5 bases and J by 10 bases, with 21 bases between. The CDR3 sequence is 15 residues long. In germline, CDR1 is SNHLY, CDR2 FYNNEI. Here the CDR3 DNA reads TGTGCCAGCAGTATAGGACGCGAATTTAGCCTCGAGCAGTTCTTC. Its translation: CASSIGREFSLEQFF.

V is TRBV19 and J is TRBJ2-1, with TRBD2 matching over 7 bases. V shed 4 bases and J 8 bases; nucleotides not matched to a gene: 11. The CDR3 runs 15 residues. Germline CDR1 LNHDA, CDR2 SQIVND (reference sequence). The CDR3 sequence: CASSNDWSGVDEQFF. In DNA, the CDR3 is TGTGCCAGTAGTAACGACTGGAGCGGGGTTGATGAGCAGTTCTTC.

The genes are TRBV4-2 and TRBJ2-3; tentative D call: TRBD1 (6 bases). This CDR3 contains 17 residues. V lost 0 bases to trimming and J lost 4 bases, with 17 bases between them. Germline lookup yields CDR1 LGHNA and CDR2 YNFKEQ. The CDR3 DNA reads as TGTGCCAGCAGCCAAGATCGCCACAATTCAGGGGCAGATACGCAGTATTTT. Translated, it gives CASSQDRHNSGADTQYF.

The rearrangement links TRBV30 to TRBJ1-2, with D tentatively TRBD1 (5 bases). Germline loops: CDR1 GTSNPN, CDR2 SVGIG (reference sequence). Trimming removed 2 bases from V and 0 bases from J, with 10 bases in between. CDR3 size: 14 residues. In DNA, the CDR3 is TGTGCCTGGAGTATGGGGGTGACTAACTATGGCTACACCTTC. This gives the protein CAWSMGVTNYGYTF.

In this sample, this clone turned up a few times. V gene TRBV4-3 combines with J gene TRBJ1-5, with D unclear. V shed 4 bases and J shed 2 bases, with 18 bases lying between them. CDR1 LGHNA and CDR2 YSLEER come from the germline V gene. The CDR3 is made up of 17 amino acids. CDR3: CASSLHHVGLGNQPQHF. The CDR3 DNA sequence: TGCGCCAGCAGCCTTCACCACGTGGGTCTTGGCAATCAGCCCCAGCATTTT.

The J gene is TRBJ2-2, the V gene TRBV4-3, with unresolved D. The CDR3 totals 14 residues. Trimming cost V 0 bases and J 1 base, with 3 bases left between them. CDR1 is LGHNA and CDR2 is YSLEER in the germline V gene. CDR3 in DNA: TGCGCCAGCAGCCAAGATCGGAACACCGGGGAGCTGTTTTTT. It is translated as CASSQDRNTGELFF.

V gene TRBV28 combines with J gene TRBJ2-7, with 8 bases lining up with TRBD2. This CDR3 spans 15 amino acids. CDR1 is MDHEN, CDR2 SYDVKM, per germline. The trim removed 5 bases at V and 4 bases at J, leaving 10 bases unmatched. As DNA, the CDR3 is TGTGCCAGCAGTCTTAGGGCCGGGGGGGAGTACGAGCAGTACTTC. This encodes CASSLRAGGEYEQYF.

The gene calls are TRBV7-2 and TRBJ1-3; D is perhaps TRBD1 (5 bases). Trimming cost V 0 bases and J 6 bases, with 9 bases left between them. The V gene's germline CDR1 is SGHTA and CDR2 FQGNSA. There are 14 residues in the CDR3. As DNA, the CDR3 is TGTGCCAGCAGCTTAGCGGGCAGGGCAAACACCATATATTTT. This gives the protein CASSLAGRANTIYF.

V usage is TRBV5-5 and J usage is TRBJ1-3; D is unresolved. CDR3 length: 16 amino acids. CDR1 SGHKS and CDR2 YYEKEE come from the germline V gene (reference sequence). The ends were cut back, 4 bases at V and 0 bases at J, with 14 bases in the middle. CDR3 sequence: CASSPWAESSGNTIYF. DNA of the CDR3: TGTGCCAGCAGCCCTTGGGCAGAGAGCTCTGGAAACACCATATATTTT. The full variable domain, completed using reference TRBV5-5 and TRBJ1-3, is DAGVTQSPTHLIKTRGQQVTLRCSPISGHKSVSWYQQVLGQGPQFIFQYYEKEERGRGNFPDRFSARQFPNYSSELNVNALLLGDSALYLCASSPWAESSGNTIYFGEGSWLTVV.

The J gene is TRBJ2-3, the V gene TRBV2, with no clear D. The germline gives CDR1 SNHLY, CDR2 FYNNEI. Deletions cut 4 bases from V and 6 bases from J, with 17 bases between. The CDR3 contains 15 residues. CDR3 in DNA: TGTGCCAGCAGTGTCGGTCTCGGAAGCAGGGATACGCAGTATTTT. Translation: CASSVGLGSRDTQYF. The complete variable domain, with remaining parts taken from reference TRBV2 and TRBJ2-3, reads EPEVTQTPSHQVTQMGQEVILRCVPISNHLYFYWYRQILGQKVEFLVSFYNNEISEKSEIFDDQFSVERPDGSNFTLKIRSTKLEDSAMYFCASSVGLGSRDTQYFGPGTRLTVL.

The V and J genes are TRBV7-8 and TRBJ1-1; 9 bases agree with TRBD1. CDR3 length equals 15 residues. Germline values: CDR1 SGHVS, CDR2 FQNEAQ. The V segment lost 4 bases and the J segment 4 bases; nucleotides outside the gene matches: 7. This chain's CDR3 is CASSSRDRAVTEAFF. CDR3 DNA sequence: TGTGCCAGCAGCTCCCGGGACAGGGCTGTCACTGAAGCTTTCTTT.

This clone was counted once. V usage is TRBV10-1 and J usage is TRBJ1-1, with unresolved D. Trimming removed 3 bases at V and 4 bases at J, with 12 bases between. There are 14 residues in the CDR3. The V gene's germline CDR1 is WNHNN and CDR2 SYGVQD (reference sequence). DNA for the CDR3: TGCGCCAGCAGTGAAAGGGTCTGGGGCACTGAAGCTTTCTTT. Translating gives CASSERVWGTEAFF.

The rearrangement joins TRBV7-8 to TRBJ1-3; D is ambiguous. Trimming removed 1 base at V and 6 bases at J, with 4 bases between. The CDR3 length is 12 residues. The germline CDR1 and CDR2 sequences are SGHVS and FQNEAQ. CDR3 loop: CASSLVLNTIYF. CDR3 sequence (DNA): TGTGCCAGCAGCTTAGTTCTAAACACCATATATTTT.

Written as DNA, the CDR3 is TGTGCCAGCAGTTCAAACCCCCCTCGGAACGAGCAGTACTTC. As protein: CASSSNPPRNEQYF. This chain uses TRBV28 with TRBJ2-7; D is unresolved. Germline CDR1 MDHEN, CDR2 SYDVKM. V was shortened by 4 bases and J by 5 bases, with 15 bases between the two germline ends. CDR3 length equals 14 residues.

The count of this clone is one. V gene TRBV7-3 combines with J gene TRBJ2-1, with TRBD2 identical over 8 bases. The CDR3 extends over 15 amino acids. Germline CDR1 and CDR2: SGHTA and FQGTGA. V dropped 4 bases and J dropped 8; count of bases not matched to a gene: 10. The CDR3, as DNA: TGTGCCAGCAGCTCGACCGGGACTAGTAACCATGAGCAGTTCTTC. It encodes CASSSTGTSNHEQFF. The complete variable domain, with remaining parts taken from reference TRBV7-3 and TRBJ2-1, reads GAGVSQTPSNKVTEKGKYVELRCDPISGHTALYWYRQSLGQGPEFLIYFQGTGAADDSGLPNDRFFAVRPEGSVSTLKIQRTERGDSAVYLCASSSTGTSNHEQFFGPGTRLTVL.

The chain is built from TRBV15 and TRBJ2-7; 7 nucleotides agree with TRBD1. The CDR3 is 14 residues long. Germline CDR1 reads LNHNV; CDR2 reads YYDKDF (reference sequence). After removal of 3 bases from V and 1 base from J, the junction contained 3 bases not matched to a gene. The CDR3 DNA reads TGTGCCACCAGCAGGGGGGACAGTTCCTACGAGCAGTACTTC. It is translated as CATSRGDSSYEQYF.

The J gene is TRBJ1-2, the V gene TRBV13; D is unresolved. The CDR3 covers 16 residues. V was cut by 3 bases and J by 8 bases, with 22 bases left in between. In germline, CDR1 is PRHDT, CDR2 FYEKMQ (reference sequence). CDR3 nucleotides: TGTGCCAGCAGCTTGCGGGGAAAGGATTTGTGGAAAGGCTACACCTTC. Its protein product is CASSLRGKDLWKGYTF.

The genes are TRBV7-9 and TRBJ2-5; D gene ambiguous. CDR3 length: 12 amino acids. The V and J ends lost 2 bases and 3 bases respectively, with 4 bases between them. Germline CDR1 SEHNR, CDR2 FQNEAQ (reference sequence). The CDR3 nucleotides are TGTGCCAGCAGCTTAATTGAAGAGACCCAGTACTTC. This translates into CASSLIEETQYF.

The chain carries TRBV4-2 and TRBJ2-1, with 13 nucleotides matching TRBD2. CDR3 length equals 17 residues. The V gene end was trimmed by 4 bases and the J gene end by 7 bases; junction bases not matched to a gene: 10. The germline V gene has CDR1 LGHNA and CDR2 YNFKEQ. The DNA for the CDR3 is TGTGCCAGCAGCCTCCGACTAGCGGGGGGCACCTCGAATGAGCAGTTCTTC. Translated, it gives CASSLRLAGGTSNEQFF.

The chain uses TRBV5-4 and TRBJ2-1; TRBD2 aligns across 8 bases. Germline CDR1 is SGHNT and CDR2 is YYREEE (reference sequence). The CDR3 runs 17 residues. V lost 3 bases to trimming and J lost 5 bases; unmatched junction nucleotides: 13. CDR3 region: CASSSSGRTGGNNEQFF. The CDR3 DNA reads TGTGCCAGCAGCTCCTCGGGGCGTACGGGAGGGAACAATGAGCAGTTCTTC.

The J gene is TRBJ1-5, the V gene TRBV4-1, with no clear D. V lost 0 bases and J lost 5, with 17 bases in between. The CDR3 runs 17 residues. In germline, CDR1 is MGHRA, CDR2 YSYEKL. CDR3 residues: CASSQDSGRRVDQPQHF. The CDR3 DNA is TGCGCCAGCAGCCAAGATTCGGGCAGGAGGGTAGATCAGCCCCAGCATTTT.

The genes are TRBV6-6 and TRBJ2-3; 8 bases are shared with TRBD2. V lost 8 bases and J lost 11; bases outside the gene matches: 6. Germline CDR1 is MNHNY and CDR2 is SVGAGI (reference sequence). This CDR3 spans 11 amino acids. The CDR3 nucleotides are TGTGCCAGCCAACGGGGGGGCCGGCAGTATTTT. It encodes CASQRGGRQYF.